This T cell receptor (beta chain) was recorded in a study of cytomegalovirus exposure and HLA in healthy donors. The repertoire was sequenced with immunoSEQ multiplex PCR; TCRdb's copy has only in-frame clones and lacks some. The sample lists under 95,000 clones, 90% to 95% occurring once. Trimming took 8 bases from V and 1 from J; bases not matched to a gene: 4. The CDR3 runs to 12 residues. CDR1 is SQVTM, CDR2 ANQGSEA, per germline. This clone was counted a single time. Separation from the approximately 720-subject first cohort characterized the roughly 110-subject validation cohort, to which the donors belonged.

This receptor was identified in a woman between 18 and 29 years old in good health and CMV-seronegative. Sequenced: PBMCs. The chain recombines TRBV29-1 with TRBJ1-1, with 7 positions matching TRBD1. The CDR3 nucleotides are TGCAGCTTCCGGACAGGGAACACTGAAGCTTTCTTT. It specifies CSFRTGNTEAFF.